These 9 T cell receptor beta chains share one sample of origin, sequenced in a study of blood T cell repertoires in COVID-19. Generated by immunoSEQ multiplex PCR, the TCRdb table keeps only in-frame clones and is missing some. Here the sample spans around 140,000 clones, over 70% being singletons. The sample was peripheral blood. These receptors were taken from a woman aged 55 to 70 with acute or convalescent COVID-19.

This chain links TRBV27 with TRBJ1-1; TRBD1 matches at 9 bases. V dropped 2 bases and J dropped 5; count of bases not matched to a gene: 3. This CDR3 has 14 amino acids. The germline V gene encodes CDR1 MNHEY and CDR2 SMNVEV (reference sequence). The CDR3 reads CASSLNRGHTEAFF. CDR3 DNA sequence: TGTGCCAGCAGTTTAAACAGGGGGCATACTGAAGCTTTCTTT.

V is TRBV18 and J is TRBJ1-1; D ambiguous. The CDR3 length is 13 residues. Germline CDR1 KGHSH, CDR2 LQKENI. V was cut by 3 bases and J by 5 bases, with 10 bases left in between. CDR3 nucleotide sequence: TGTGCCAGCTCACCCTGGACGGGGACTGAAGCTTTCTTT. Translation: CASSPWTGTEAFF.

The chain joins TRBV28 to TRBJ2-2; perhaps TRBD1 as D (5 bases). The length of the CDR3 is 13 residues. The V end was cut by 6 bases, the J end by 7 bases, with 12 bases between. Germline CDR1 is MDHEN and CDR2 is SYDVKM. The DNA for the CDR3 is TGTGCCAGCAGCCTAAGGGGTCGCGGGGAGCTGTTTTTT. It translates to CASSLRGRGELFF.

This clone was recorded a few times. The chain combines TRBV15 with TRBJ1-2; no reliable D call. Germline CDR1 LNHNV, CDR2 YYDKDF (reference sequence). V was trimmed by 3 bases and J by 4 bases, leaving 6 bases between them. The CDR3 has 12 residues. CDR3 in amino acids: CATSSHFYGYTF. DNA for the CDR3: TGTGCCACCAGCAGCCATTTCTATGGCTACACCTTC.

This chain joins TRBV6-5 and TRBJ2-1, with D maybe TRBD2 (5 bases). This CDR3 region has 12 residues. Germline assignment: CDR1 MNHEY and CDR2 SVGAGI. The ends were cut back, 10 bases at V and 8 bases at J, with 15 bases in the middle. The CDR3 loop reads CAINSGAYEQFF. CDR3 DNA sequence: TGTGCCATTAACAGCGGAGCTTATGAGCAGTTCTTC.

The chain uses TRBV5-1 and TRBJ2-7; 10 nucleotides line up with TRBD1. Germline CDR1 reads SGHRS; CDR2 reads YFSETQ. This CDR3 has 15 residues. After removal of 5 bases from V and 0 bases from J, the junction contained 5 bases not matched to a gene. The CDR3 spells CASRGQGSLSYEQYF. The CDR3 coding sequence is TGCGCCAGCAGGGGACAGGGGTCGCTCTCCTACGAGCAGTACTTC.

J is TRBJ1-2 and V is TRBV18; D unresolved. V lost 3 bases, J lost 5 bases, and 7 bases lay in between. The CDR3 consists of 12 residues. Per the germline V gene, CDR1 is KGHSH and CDR2 is LQKENI. CDR3 in amino acids: CASSPTEYGYTF. The CDR3 DNA reads TGTGCCAGCTCACCCACTGAGTATGGCTACACCTTC. Drawing the rest from reference TRBV18 and TRBJ1-2, the complete variable domain is NAGVMQNPRHLVRRRGQEARLRCSPMKGHSHVYWYRQLPEEGLKFMVYLQKENIIDESGMPKERFSAEFPKEGPSILRIQQVVRGDSAAYFCASSPTEYGYTFGSGTRLTVV.

With respect to this clone: This may be a read error, as it is one base from a much larger clone. The V call is TRBV9, the J call TRBJ1-3, with D possibly TRBD1 on 5 matching bases. The CDR3 is 15 amino acids. Germline-derived CDR1 and CDR2 are SGDLS and YYNGEE. Deletions cut 0 bases from V and 0 bases from J, with 7 bases between. The CDR3 here is CASSVDGGSGNTIYF. The CDR3 DNA follows: TGTGCCAGCAGCGTAGACGGGGGCTCTGGAAACACCATATATTTT.

In its sample, this clone was seen a few times. The chain is built from TRBV6-4 and TRBJ2-3, with 8 positions matching TRBD2. The germline V gene encodes CDR1 MRHNA and CDR2 SNTAGT. V gave up 3 bases and J gave up 6 bases; unmatched junction bases: 5. The CDR3 extends over 14 amino acids. The DNA for the CDR3 is TGTGCCAGCAGTGAGTTTGGCGGGAGGGATACGCAGTATTTT. Its translation is CASSEFGGRDTQYF.